Each of the 24 T cell receptor beta chains below was sequenced from the same sample in a study of blood T cell repertoires in COVID-19. Profiled with immunoSEQ multiplex PCR; TCRdb holds only in-frame clones, not every one. The sample lists a few hundred thousand clones, approximately 81% occurring once. Input material: peripheral blood. All receptors derive from a woman aged 55-69 years who had recovered from COVID-19.

Comment on this clone: The junction does not match germline at one end; this may be a read error. The genes are TRBV7-9 and TRBJ1-2, with TRBD1 matching over 10 bases. Germline CDR1 SEHNR, CDR2 FQNEAQ (reference sequence). This CDR3 spans 13 amino acids. The CDR3 is CASSSPGQGRLKF. Here the CDR3 DNA reads TGTGCCAGCAGCTCCCCGGGACAGGGGCGCTTAAAGTTC.

This clone was seen only a few times. The chain recombines TRBV18 with TRBJ2-1, with TRBD2 matching over 8 bases. The V gene end was trimmed by 5 bases and the J gene end by 5 bases; junction bases not matched to a gene: 5. Germline V CDR1 and CDR2: KGHSH, LQKENI. The CDR3 extends over 14 amino acids. The DNA for the CDR3 is TGTGCCAGCTCAGCGGGACTAGGGAACAATGAGCAGTTCTTC. The encoded protein is CASSAGLGNNEQFF.

This clone appeared a single time. This chain uses TRBV18 with TRBJ1-2; 8 bases are a match to TRBD1. This CDR3 contains 15 residues. Germline CDR1 KGHSH, CDR2 LQKENI. V lost 3 bases to trimming and J lost 1 base; unmatched junction nucleotides: 4. DNA for the CDR3: TGTGCCAGCTCACCGGGGACAGGTGATAACTATGGCTACACCTTC. This translates into CASSPGTGDNYGYTF.

This chain connects TRBV11-2 to TRBJ2-3, with D maybe TRBD1 (6 bases). CDR1 is SGHAT, CDR2 FQNNGV, per germline. V was trimmed by 8 bases and J by 0 bases, leaving 12 bases between them. The CDR3 covers 14 residues. The CDR3 sequence: CASGWTDSTDTQYF. The CDR3 DNA reads as TGTGCCAGCGGTTGGACAGATAGCACAGATACGCAGTATTTT.

CDR3 bases: TGTGCCAGCAGCGACGGAGATGGCACCGGGGAGCTGTTTTTT. Amino acid sequence: CASSDGDGTGELFF. The chain carries TRBV6-4 and TRBJ2-2; D is ambiguous. The V end was cut by 6 bases, the J end by 4 bases, with 12 bases between. This CDR3 comprises 14 residues. Germline V gene data show CDR1 as MRHNA and CDR2 as SNTAGT.

This sequence joins TRBV3-1 (or the pseudogene TRBV3-2) and TRBJ2-5, with 7 nucleotides matching TRBD1. The trim removed 3 bases at V and 5 bases at J, leaving 3 bases unmatched. Germline CDR1 and CDR2: LGHDT and YNNKEL (reference sequence). CDR3 length equals 13 residues. The CDR3 nucleotides are TGTGCCAGCAGCCAGTTACAGGGGGAGACCCAGTACTTC. Translated: CASSQLQGETQYF.

The chain couples TRBV6-1 to TRBJ1-1, with D perhaps TRBD1 (6 bases). V lost 2 bases to trimming and J lost 5 bases, with 15 bases between them. Germline CDR1 and CDR2: MNHNS and SASEGT. There are 15 residues in the CDR3. CDR3 protein: CASSEMFWGQTEAFF. CDR3 nucleotides: TGTGCCAGCAGTGAAATGTTTTGGGGGCAAACTGAAGCTTTCTTT.

This clone was found once. The V and J genes are TRBV24-1 and TRBJ1-1; the D is unclear. Deletions cut 4 bases from V and 1 base from J, with 9 bases between. Germline loops: CDR1 KGHDR, CDR2 SFDVKD. The CDR3 runs to 14 residues. CDR3 in amino acids: CATSEFLRNTEAFF. Written as DNA, the CDR3 is TGTGCCACCAGTGAATTCCTCCGGAACACTGAAGCTTTCTTT.

This clone was counted a single time. This chain joins TRBV6-5 and TRBJ2-7; 7 positions agree with TRBD1. Germline CDR1 is MNHEY and CDR2 is SVGAGI. The CDR3 sequence is 15 residues long. Trimming at V came to 5 bases and at J to 0 bases, leaving 7 bases not matched to a gene. The CDR3 region has the DNA TGTGCCAGCAGTCGCAACCGGGACAGCTCCTACGAGCAGTACTTC. It is translated as CASSRNRDSSYEQYF.

The chain has TRBV15 and TRBJ1-2; TRBD1 agrees at 9 bases. The V gene end was trimmed by 2 bases and the J gene end by 8 bases; junction bases not matched to a gene: 12. Germline V gene data show CDR1 as LNHNV and CDR2 as YYDKDF (reference sequence). CDR3 length: 16 amino acids. The CDR3 nucleotides read TGTGCCACCAGCAGACCCCCGGGACAGGGATCCCCAGGCTACACCTTC. It specifies CATSRPPGQGSPGYTF.

Comments on this clone: The same CDR3 also results from other DNA sequences found in this sample. The chain recombines TRBV6-1 with TRBJ2-2; a weak D match, TRBD1 (5 bases). Germline CDR1 and CDR2: MNHNS and SASEGT. Trimming pared 3 bases from V and 4 bases from J, leaving 6 bases between. CDR3 size: 13 residues. The CDR3 spells CASSEQGTGELFF. The CDR3 coding sequence is TGTGCCAGCAGTGAGCAGGGCACCGGGGAGCTGTTTTTT.

The chain employs TRBV6-2 or TRBV6-3 and TRBJ2-3, with TRBD1 matching 7 bases. CDR1 is MNHEY, CDR2 SVGEGT, per germline. The CDR3 runs to 16 residues. V shed 6 bases, J shed 3 bases, and the junction held 12 bases outside the gene matches. This chain's CDR3 is CASSQARQGWTDTQYF. Written as DNA, the CDR3 is TGTGCCAGCAGCCAGGCGAGACAGGGCTGGACAGATACGCAGTATTTT.

Note on this clone: At the DNA level, this CDR3 is encoded by other sequences in the same sample as well. The rearrangement uses TRBV19 and TRBJ1-1; a possible D gene is TRBD1 (5 bases). The CDR3 covers 12 residues. CDR1 is LNHDA, CDR2 SQIVND, per germline (reference sequence). With 1 base removed from V and 7 bases from J, the gap between germline ends came to 7 bases. As DNA, the CDR3 is TGTGCCAGTAGTATAGGGGGCAGTGAAGCTTTCTTT. This gives the protein CASSIGGSEAFF.

The chain combines TRBV6-5 with TRBJ2-7; perhaps TRBD1 as D (5 bases). The CDR3 consists of 13 residues. The germline V gene encodes CDR1 MNHEY and CDR2 SVGAGI. With 6 bases removed from V and 7 bases from J, the gap between germline ends came to 16 bases. CDR3: CASSRTGAGEQYF. In DNA form, the CDR3 reads TGTGCCAGCAGCCGAACTGGGGCTGGAGAGCAGTACTTC.

This clone turned up a few times. CDR3 bases: TGTGCCAGCAGTCAGGGAGGGGTGGTGAACACTGAAGCTTTCTTT. Translating gives CASSQGGVVNTEAFF. The J gene is TRBJ1-1, the V gene TRBV6-5, with a tentative D call TRBD1 (5 bases). Germline lookup yields CDR1 MNHEY and CDR2 SVGAGI. V was shortened by 5 bases and J by 0 bases, with 13 bases between the two germline ends. The CDR3 has 15 amino acids.

This rearrangement joins TRBV2 to TRBJ1-2; TRBD1 matches 7 bases. The ends lost 5 bases at V and 1 base at J; junction bases unmatched: 4. This CDR3 has 14 amino acids. Germline CDR1 is SNHLY and CDR2 is FYNNEI. CDR3 bases: TGTGCCAGCAGTTCGGACAGGAGTAACTATGGCTACACCTTC. Protein sequence: CASSSDRSNYGYTF.

J is TRBJ1-1 and V is TRBV10-3; 10 positions match TRBD1. The CDR3 is 15 amino acids. Per germline, CDR1 ENHRY and CDR2 SYGVKD. Trimming cost V 6 bases and J 0 bases; bases outside gene matches: 4. The CDR3 bases are TGTGCCATCAGCGGGGGACAGGGGATGAACACTGAAGCTTTCTTT. Encoded protein: CAISGGQGMNTEAFF.

J is TRBJ1-1 and V is TRBV7-9; D unclear. The germline V gene has CDR1 SEHNR and CDR2 FQNEAQ (reference sequence). The CDR3 extends over 13 amino acids. V lost 3 bases, J lost 0 bases, and 5 bases lay in between. CDR3 region: CASSFSMNTEAFF. CDR3 DNA: TGTGCCAGCAGCTTTTCAATGAACACTGAAGCTTTCTTT.

This clone has just a few counts. In DNA, the CDR3 is TGTGCCAGTAGTTCACAGGGGGCAGAAGGCTATGGCTACACCTTC. Amino acid sequence: CASSSQGAEGYGYTF. V and J are TRBV19 and TRBJ1-2, with 9 bases matching TRBD1. After removal of 5 bases from V and 4 bases from J, the junction contained 8 bases not matched to a gene. The CDR3 covers 15 residues. CDR1 and CDR2 from the germline V gene are LNHDA and SQIVND (reference sequence).

The chain couples TRBV14 to TRBJ2-5; D possibly corresponds to TRBD1 (6 bases). This CDR3 contains 16 residues. With 1 base removed from V and 2 bases from J, the gap between germline ends came to 14 bases. The V gene's germline CDR1 is SGHDN and CDR2 FVKESK. Written as DNA, the CDR3 is TGTGCCAGCAGCCAAGGGACAGCACTACGACAAGAGACCCAGTACTTC. Translated: CASSQGTALRQETQYF.

The J gene is TRBJ1-6, the V gene TRBV4-1, with no clear D. The CDR3 totals 15 residues. The germline V gene encodes CDR1 MGHRA and CDR2 YSYEKL. V was trimmed by 1 base and J by 3 bases, leaving 7 bases between them. CDR3 sequence (DNA): TGCGCCAGCAGCCAAGGAGCAGGCTATAATTCACCCCTCCACTTT. Encoded protein: CASSQGAGYNSPLHF.

CDR3 in DNA: TGTGCCAGCAGCCACACGGACAGGGAAGTCGGTACGCAGTATTTT. This translates into CASSHTDREVGTQYF. The gene calls are TRBV3-1 (or the pseudogene TRBV3-2) and TRBJ2-3; TRBD1 agrees at 8 bases. This CDR3 region has 15 residues. The trim removed 3 bases at V and 8 bases at J, leaving 10 bases unmatched. Germline V gene data show CDR1 as LGHDT and CDR2 as YNNKEL (reference sequence).

This chain uses TRBV11-2 with TRBJ1-1, with D maybe TRBD1 (6 bases). Trimming shortened V by 4 bases and J by 1 base, and 7 bases separated the two germline ends. Germline V gene sequence: CDR1 SGHAT, CDR2 FQNNGV. The CDR3 sequence is 13 residues long. CDR3 protein: CASSWTENTEAFF. CDR3 nucleotides: TGTGCCAGCAGCTGGACAGAGAACACTGAAGCTTTCTTT.

The chain recombines TRBV3-1 (or the pseudogene TRBV3-2) with TRBJ1-2; D is unresolved. The CDR3 runs 13 residues. Trimming took 3 bases from V and 6 from J, leaving 11 bases between them. The V gene's germline CDR1 is LGHDT and CDR2 YNNKEL (reference sequence). The CDR3 DNA reads as TGTGCCAGCAGCCATCTCGGCACAGATGGCTACACCTTC. Its protein is CASSHLGTDGYTF.